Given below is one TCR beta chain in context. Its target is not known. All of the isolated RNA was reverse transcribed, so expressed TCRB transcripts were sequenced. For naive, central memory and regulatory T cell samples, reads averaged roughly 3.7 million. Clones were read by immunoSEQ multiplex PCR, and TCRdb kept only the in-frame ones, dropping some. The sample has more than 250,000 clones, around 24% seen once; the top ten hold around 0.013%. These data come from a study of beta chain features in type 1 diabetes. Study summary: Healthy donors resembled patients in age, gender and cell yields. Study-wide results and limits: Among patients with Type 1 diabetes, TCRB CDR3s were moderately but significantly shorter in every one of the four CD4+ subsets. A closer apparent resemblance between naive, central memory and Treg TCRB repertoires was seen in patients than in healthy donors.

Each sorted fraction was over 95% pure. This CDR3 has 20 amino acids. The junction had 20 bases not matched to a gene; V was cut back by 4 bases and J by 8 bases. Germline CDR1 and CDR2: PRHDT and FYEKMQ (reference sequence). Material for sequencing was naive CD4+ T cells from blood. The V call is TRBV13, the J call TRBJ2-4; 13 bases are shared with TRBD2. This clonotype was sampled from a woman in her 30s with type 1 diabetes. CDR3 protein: CASSSNPLSRTSGSGYIQYF. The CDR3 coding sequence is TGTGCCAGCAGCTCAAACCCCCTCTCGCGGACTAGCGGGAGTGGGTACATTCAGTACTTC. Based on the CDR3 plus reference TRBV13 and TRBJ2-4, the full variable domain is AAGVIQSPRHLIKEKRETATLKCYPIPRHDTVYWYQQGPGQDPQFLISFYEKMQSDKGSIPDRFSAQQFSDYHSELNMSSLELGDSALYFCASSSNPLSRTSGSGYIQYFGAGTRLSVL.